A few counts support the clone carrying this TCR beta chain. Its antigen is unknown. Healthy bone marrow donors made up the cohort. There were likely unrecorded immune exposures, though donors were nominally healthy when sampled. Recording of this donor's CMV serostatus was not done. Trimming took 4 bases from V and 0 from J, leaving 10 bases between them. The CDR3 has 15 amino acids. Per the germline V gene, CDR1 is KGHSH and CDR2 is LQKENI. The record originates from a study of cytomegalovirus exposure and HLA in healthy donors. The study, taken as a whole, reports: The authors enumerated under 200 TCR beta chains as linked to cytomegalovirus.

This PCR relied on a set of 60 Vbeta primers and 13 Jbeta primers. Profiled with immunoSEQ multiplex PCR; TCRdb holds only in-frame clones, not every one. The sample carries approximately 100,000 clones, 64% recorded once. The sequenced material came from PBMCs. The chain combines TRBV18 with TRBJ1-5; D remains unclear. This clonotype was obtained from a human donor in good health. CDR3 in DNA: TGTGCCAGCTCACACGACATTCATAGCAATCAGCCCCAGCATTTT. Amino acid sequence: CASSHDIHSNQPQHF.